Presented here are 12 T cell receptor beta chains from one specimen sequenced in a study of CD8+CD57+ T cells in acquired aplastic anemia. TCR beta VDJ and CDR3 were profiled, and genomic DNA was the template. TCRdb reprocessed the reads with MiXCR, giving one entry per CDR3 protein. The table shows 150,000 to 200,000 distinct CDR3 sequences, with less than 50% occurring only once. Sequencing involved patients with CD8+CD57+ cell expansion previously shown by flow cytometry. Sequenced input: sorted CD4+, CD8+, or CD8+CD57+ T cells (not recorded which) from PBMCs. These receptors all come from a human donor with aplastic anemia.

The V and J genes are TRBV2 and TRBJ2-7; D unresolved. V lost 4 bases and J lost 0, with 7 bases in between. This CDR3 has 13 amino acids. CDR1 and CDR2 from the germline V gene are SNHLY and FYNNEI. The CDR3 DNA is TGTGCCAGCAGTGTAGGCCCCTCCTACGAGCAGTACTTC. Translation gives CASSVGPSYEQYF.

This sequence joins TRBV6-4 and TRBJ2-3; 10 bases align to TRBD2. Germline values: CDR1 MRHNA, CDR2 SNTAGT. CDR3 size: 14 residues. V dropped 8 bases and J dropped 4; count of bases not matched to a gene: 6. This CDR3 reads CASRGLAGADTQYF. CDR3 in DNA: TGTGCCAGCCGTGGGCTAGCGGGAGCAGATACGCAGTATTTT.

This clonotype occurred many times. The V call is TRBV6-5, the J call TRBJ1-6; TRBD1 might be the D (6 bases). The germline V gene encodes CDR1 MNHEY and CDR2 SVGAGI. The CDR3 is made up of 16 amino acids. Trimming took off 5 bases at V and 4 bases at J, with 15 bases between the two ends. The CDR3 sequence: CASSHGGQFYNSPLHF. The CDR3 nucleotides are TGTGCCAGCAGTCACGGAGGACAGTTTTATAATTCACCCCTCCACTTT.

In this sample, this clonotype turned up a few times. The rearrangement joins TRBV24-1 to TRBJ1-2, with D possibly TRBD1 on 6 matching bases. The germline V gene has CDR1 KGHDR and CDR2 SFDVKD. V was pared by 4 bases and J by 4 bases, with 12 bases between. This CDR3 spans 14 amino acids. DNA of the CDR3: TGTGCCACCAGTGACGGACAGACGTCCTATGGCTACACCTTC. Protein product: CATSDGQTSYGYTF.

The table lists this clonotype with many counts. This chain connects TRBV19 to TRBJ2-6; 7 bases match TRBD1. V lost 4 bases to trimming and J lost 0 bases; unmatched junction nucleotides: 12. Germline CDR1 reads LNHDA; CDR2 reads SQIVND (reference sequence). This CDR3 region has 19 residues. The CDR3 nucleotides read TGTGCCAGTAGTAGAGGCAGGGGGATCCTCAACTCTGGGGCCAACGTCCTGACTTTC. Protein product: CASSRGRGILNSGANVLTF.

The chain recombines TRBV20-1 with TRBJ2-3, with 8 bases fitting TRBD1. Germline-derived CDR1 and CDR2 are DFQATT and SNEGSKA (reference sequence). V was clipped by 3 bases and J by 2 bases; unmatched bases: 4. The CDR3 spans 14 residues. CDR3 coding DNA: TGCAGTGCTAGTGGGGACAGGACCACAGATACGCAGTATTTT. Its protein is CSASGDRTTDTQYF.

This clonotype is labeled as medium-sized. The chain uses TRBV24-1 and TRBJ1-6; D not certain. Looked up from germline, CDR1 is KGHDR and CDR2 is SFDVKD. Trimming shortened V by 5 bases and J by 9 bases, and 10 bases separated the two germline ends. The CDR3 spans 13 residues. The CDR3 nucleotides are TGTGCCACCAGTGGGAGTAGCGGTTCACCCCTCCACTTT. Translating it yields CATSGSSGSPLHF.

The sample holds many counts of this clonotype. V usage is TRBV20-1 and J usage is TRBJ2-3; 7 positions match TRBD2. The CDR3 runs to 16 residues. Germline V lookup: CDR1 DFQATT, CDR2 SNEGSKA (reference sequence). The V segment lost 1 base and the J segment 8 bases; nucleotides outside the gene matches: 15. CDR3 amino acids: CSARGGGGGAAATQYF. CDR3 bases: TGCAGTGCTAGAGGGGGCGGCGGGGGTGCTGCAGCTACGCAGTATTTT.

This sequence joins TRBV5-1 and TRBJ2-7; D is possibly TRBD1 or TRBD2 (5 bases each). Per the germline V gene, CDR1 is SGHRS and CDR2 is YFSETQ. V dropped 4 bases and J dropped 2 bases, with 13 bases sitting between them. The CDR3 has 14 residues. The CDR3 protein is CASSVAVGAYEQYF. The CDR3 DNA sequence: TGCGCCAGCAGCGTAGCTGTGGGGGCCTACGAGCAGTACTTC.

The DNA of the CDR3 is TGCGCCAGCAGCCCTAGACAGGGGGAGACCCAGTACTTC. Translated, it gives CASSPRQGETQYF. This chain links TRBV5-1 with TRBJ2-5; 8 nucleotides agree with TRBD1. Germline V gene sequence: CDR1 SGHRS, CDR2 YFSETQ. The ends lost 4 bases at V and 5 bases at J; junction bases unmatched: 4. This CDR3 contains 13 residues.

A few counts support this clonotype. V and J are TRBV10-1 and TRBJ1-6; 8 bases map to TRBD1. The germline V gene encodes CDR1 WNHNN and CDR2 SYGVQD (reference sequence). Losses at the gene ends were 3 bases for V and 10 bases for J; bases not matched to a gene: 8. There are 15 residues in the CDR3. Here the CDR3 reads CASSEGTGLRSPLHF. DNA of the CDR3: TGCGCCAGCAGTGAAGGGACAGGTCTGAGGTCACCCCTCCACTTT.

By sample share, this clonotype is medium-sized (0.01 to 0.1%). This chain links TRBV7-3 with TRBJ2-7, with D hard to call. The CDR3 has 13 residues. Germline values: CDR1 SGHTA, CDR2 FQGTGA. V was trimmed by 8 bases and J by 3 bases, leaving 14 bases between them. The CDR3 DNA reads as TGTGCCAGCTCCAAGGGCCCTGACTACGAGCAGTACTTC. Encoded protein: CASSKGPDYEQYF. Looking up the rest from reference TRBV7-3 and TRBJ2-7 gives the full variable domain: GAGVSQTPSNKVTEKGKYVELRCDPISGHTALYWYRQSLGQGPEFLIYFQGTGAADDSGLPNDRFFAVRPEGSVSTLKIQRTERGDSAVYLCASSKGPDYEQYFGPGTRLTVT.